Presented here are 10 T cell receptor beta chains from one specimen sequenced in a study of radiation and T cells in renal cell carcinoma. TCRdb keeps only in-frame clones here, not all; method: immunoSEQ multiplex PCR. The table includes fewer than 200,000 clones, 88% detected once. The time point denotes: blood 4 weeks post-SBRT, at nephrectomy. The treatment was: 15 Gy SBRT to primary tumor, nephrectomy 4 weeks later. Sequencing used blood, obtained from a patient whose treatment included radiotherapy and nephrectomy. All receptors come from a woman between 45 and 60 years old with renal cell carcinoma.

This sequence joins TRBV13 and TRBJ1-6; D is possibly TRBD1 (5 bases). The CDR3 sequence is 13 residues long. V was pared by 3 bases and J by 9 bases, with 9 bases between. The germline V gene has CDR1 PRHDT and CDR2 FYEKMQ (reference sequence). As DNA, the CDR3 is TGTGCCAGCAGCTTGGGGGGGGGTTCACCCCTCCACTTT. Translated: CASSLGGGSPLHF.

This chain connects TRBV6-5 to TRBJ2-3; TRBD2 agrees at 9 bases. V trimming: 2 bases; J trimming: 2 bases; junction bases outside the gene matches: 5. Germline CDR1 and CDR2: MNHEY and SVGAGI. The CDR3 is 16 residues long. This CDR3 reads CASSYGAGGVTDTQYF. CDR3 DNA: TGTGCCAGCAGTTACGGCGCGGGGGGGGTCACAGATACGCAGTATTTT.

This chain uses TRBV29-1 with TRBJ1-2; D possibly corresponds to TRBD1 (5 bases). This CDR3 is built from 13 residues. Trimming removed 5 bases from V and 6 bases from J, with 16 bases in between. CDR1 is SQVTM, CDR2 ANQGSEA, per germline. CDR3 amino acids: CSVSGTMTDGYTF. CDR3 coding DNA: TGCAGCGTTTCCGGGACTATGACGGATGGCTACACCTTC.

The gene calls are TRBV7-2 and TRBJ2-6, with 10 bases aligning to TRBD2. The germline gives CDR1 SGHTA, CDR2 FQGNSA. The CDR3 contains 17 residues. The V gene end was trimmed by 5 bases and the J gene end by 0 bases; junction bases not matched to a gene: 4. The CDR3 region has the DNA TGTGCCAGCAGCCTGCGGACTAGCGGCTCTGGGGCCAACGTCCTGACTTTC. Translated, it gives CASSLRTSGSGANVLTF.

The genes are TRBV11-2 and TRBJ2-1; 8 bases map to TRBD2. J gave up 7 bases and V 5 bases, and 13 bases lay outside the gene matches. Germline CDR1 and CDR2: SGHAT and FQNNGV. The CDR3 has 16 residues. DNA for the CDR3: TGTGCCAGCAGCCCCCGATTCCAAGCGGGGGAAAATGAGCAGTTCTTC. This codes for CASSPRFQAGENEQFF.

The chain is built from TRBV7-9 and TRBJ1-5; tentatively, D is TRBD1 (5 bases). V was clipped by 0 bases and J by 5 bases, with 14 bases between them. Germline assignment: CDR1 SEHNR and CDR2 FQNEAQ (reference sequence). The CDR3 is 16 residues long. The CDR3 protein is CASSLARPGKDQPQHF. The CDR3 DNA reads TGTGCCAGCAGCTTAGCGAGGCCAGGGAAGGATCAGCCCCAGCATTTT.

The V gene is TRBV15, the J gene TRBJ2-1; 7 nucleotides line up with TRBD1. There are 16 residues in the CDR3. V lost 1 base, J lost 5 bases, and 8 bases stayed unmatched. The germline gives CDR1 LNHNV, CDR2 YYDKDF (reference sequence). As DNA, the CDR3 is TGTGCCACCAGCAGAGGGGGACAGCGGTCCGACAATGAGCAGTTCTTC. This codes for CATSRGGQRSDNEQFF.

The rearrangement links TRBV5-5 to TRBJ2-5; no clear D. The germline V and J ends were trimmed by 1 base and 5 bases, with 6 bases remaining between them. CDR3 size: 12 residues. Germline-derived CDR1 and CDR2 are SGHKS and YYEKEE (reference sequence). The CDR3 spells CASSLSRETQYF. In DNA form, the CDR3 reads TGTGCCAGCAGCTTGTCTCGGGAGACCCAGTACTTC.

This clone was seen a single time. The chain is built from TRBV19 and TRBJ2-5; the match to TRBD1 covers 9 bases. The CDR3 loop spans 14 amino acids. J lost 4 bases, V lost 5 bases, and 5 bases had no gene match. CDR1 is LNHDA and CDR2 is SQIVND in the germline V gene (reference sequence). This CDR3 reads CASSLRTGAETQYF. The CDR3 nucleotides are TGTGCCAGTAGTCTCCGGACAGGGGCAGAGACCCAGTACTTC.

In its sample, this clone was seen once. The chain uses TRBV7-9 and TRBJ2-1, with a possible D match to TRBD2 (5 bases). This CDR3 is built from 16 residues. The V end was cut by 1 base, the J end by 8 bases, with 18 bases between. The germline gives CDR1 SEHNR, CDR2 FQNEAQ (reference sequence). This chain's CDR3 is CASSLERTYARDEQFF. Written as DNA, the CDR3 is TGTGCCAGCAGCTTAGAACGAACTTACGCGCGGGATGAGCAGTTCTTC.